This passage covers 32 T cell receptor beta chains from one sample sequenced in a study of regulatory T cells in long-lasting Graves disease. Time point denoted: newly diagnosed GD, antithyroid drugs for less than 3 months. There was RNA extracted from PBMCs, and the TCR library was made from it. Assembly of TCR beta libraries relied on iRepertoire HTBI primers together with Arm-PCR of CDR3 regions. TCRdb reprocessed the multiplex PCR reads with MiXCR, giving one entry per CDR3 protein. The sample yields some 460,000 distinct CDR3 sequences, roughly 17% seen once. These same records also appear under a second study, on T cells in Graves' hyperthyroidism and ophthalmopathy.

The sequencing here drew on peripheral blood mononuclear cells (PBMCs), taken at new diagnosis, from a patient treated with antithyroid drugs. The source of these receptors is a man aged 35-49 years with Graves disease.

This clonotype was seen at least ten times. The CDR3 sequence: CASSEVSISNQPQHF. DNA of the CDR3: TGTGCCAGCAGTGAAGTTTCTATTAGCAATCAGCCCCAGCATTTT. The chain carries TRBV2 and TRBJ1-5; no clear D. Germline lookup yields CDR1 SNHLY and CDR2 FYNNEI. This CDR3 spans 15 amino acids. V lost 1 base and J lost 0, with 7 bases in between.

This clonotype was counted ten times or more. The rearrangement joins TRBV27 to TRBJ1-1, with D tentatively TRBD1 (6 bases). The V end lost 4 bases, the J end lost 0 bases, and 12 bases lay between the germline ends. The CDR3 is made up of 15 amino acids. Germline-derived CDR1 and CDR2 are MNHEY and SMNVEV (reference sequence). The CDR3 bases are TGTGCCAGCAGTTCCCCGACAGGCGTGAACACTGAAGCTTTCTTT. It yields the protein CASSSPTGVNTEAFF.

In its sample, this clonotype was seen many times. The V and J genes are TRBV5-1 and TRBJ2-1; 7 nucleotides line up with TRBD2. CDR3 length: 13 residues. Germline CDR1 and CDR2: SGHRS and YFSETQ. With V trimmed by 7 bases and J by 4 bases, 5 bases remained unmatched. The CDR3 sequence is CASSGREYNEQFF. CDR3 sequence (DNA): TGCGCCAGCTCGGGGAGGGAATACAATGAGCAGTTCTTC.

A few counts support this clonotype. V is TRBV6-1 and J is TRBJ2-5; 11 nucleotides line up with TRBD2. There are 14 residues in the CDR3. The trim removed 10 bases at V and 1 base at J, leaving 5 bases unmatched. In germline, CDR1 is MNHNS, CDR2 SASEGT. The CDR3: CATGLAGLQETQYF. The CDR3 DNA is TGTGCCACTGGACTAGCGGGCCTCCAAGAGACCCAGTACTTC.

In this sample, this clonotype turned up many times. This rearrangement joins TRBV12-3 or TRBV12-4 to TRBJ2-1, with TRBD2 matching over 12 bases. The CDR3 sequence is 13 residues long. V shed 6 bases and J 9 bases; nucleotides not matched to a gene: 3. CDR3 nucleotide sequence: TGTGCCAGCAGCACACTAGCGGGAGGTGAGCAGTTCTTC. This sequence encodes CASSTLAGGEQFF.

In regard to this clonotype: A read error is possible here, since a much larger clone lies one base away. The V gene is TRBV13, the J gene TRBJ2-1; possible D gene TRBD1, 6 bases. The assigned J gene may be wrong: the sequence end matches TRBJ2-3 better. Per the germline V gene, CDR1 is PRHDT and CDR2 is FYEKMQ (reference sequence). There are 16 residues in the CDR3. The CDR3 spells CASSSRTRARGDTQYF. The CDR3 nucleotides are TGTGCCAGCAGCTCCCGGACCAGGGCAAGGGGGGATACGCAGTATTTT.

In its sample, this clonotype was seen many times. This chain connects TRBV20-1 to TRBJ1-1; D unresolved. Looked up from germline, CDR1 is DFQATT and CDR2 is SNEGSKA (reference sequence). This CDR3 spans 13 amino acids. With 0 bases removed from V and 0 bases from J, the gap between germline ends came to 5 bases. The CDR3 protein is CSARDWLNTEAFF. The CDR3 nucleotides are TGCAGTGCTAGAGATTGGCTGAACACTGAAGCTTTCTTT.

This clonotype has only a few counts. The chain links TRBV5-1 to TRBJ2-5; D remains unclear. The CDR3 totals 13 residues. CDR1 is SGHRS and CDR2 is YFSETQ in the germline V gene. The V end lost 3 bases, the J end lost 0 bases, and 6 bases lay between the germline ends. The DNA of the CDR3 is TGCGCCAGCAGCTCGTTAGACCAAGAGACCCAGTACTTC. This encodes CASSSLDQETQYF.

The chain employs TRBV27 and TRBJ2-3; 12 bases map to TRBD1. The V segment lost 3 bases and the J segment 4 bases; nucleotides outside the gene matches: 11. Germline CDR1 is MNHEY and CDR2 is SMNVEV (reference sequence). The CDR3 runs 18 residues. The CDR3 DNA sequence: TGTGCCAGCAGTTTGCGGGGACAGGGGGCGCTCAGGTCAGATACGCAGTATTTT. It is translated as CASSLRGQGALRSDTQYF.

As for this clonotype: This may stem from a read error, because a much larger clone lies one nucleotide away. The chain recombines TRBV30 with TRBJ2-5; no clear D gene. With the DNA end fitting TRBJ2-1 better, the J assignment may be wrong. The CDR3 is made up of 11 amino acids. Germline V gives CDR1 GTSNPN, CDR2 SVGIG (reference sequence). In DNA form, the CDR3 reads TGTGCCTGGGGTGCGAATAGTGAGCAGTTCTTC. This translates into CAWGANSEQFF.

This clonotype was seen at least ten times. The rearrangement uses TRBV3-1 and TRBJ1-5; 7 bases align to TRBD1. The CDR3 covers 13 residues. V shed 4 bases and J 6 bases; nucleotides not matched to a gene: 3. Germline CDR1 and CDR2: LGHDT and YNNKEL (reference sequence). The CDR3 DNA is TGTGCCAGCAGCCGAACAGGGGTTCAGCCCCAGCATTTT. It translates to CASSRTGVQPQHF.

This CDR3 reads CASSWAPYNEQFF. CDR3 nucleotide sequence: TGTGCCAGTAGTTGGGCCCCGTACAATGAGCAGTTCTTC. The chain has TRBV19 and TRBJ2-1, with unresolved D. The CDR3 has 13 residues. V was cut by 5 bases and J by 4 bases, with 9 bases left in between. In germline, CDR1 is LNHDA, CDR2 SQIVND (reference sequence).

This clonotype was detected ten times or more. As DNA, the CDR3 is TGCAGTGCTCAGTCGGACAGGGGATCACCCCTCCACTTT. Translated: CSAQSDRGSPLHF. The rearrangement links TRBV20-1 to TRBJ1-6, with 9 bases identical to TRBD1. The junction had 6 bases not matched to a gene; V was cut back by 5 bases and J by 10 bases. The V gene's germline CDR1 is DFQATT and CDR2 SNEGSKA (reference sequence). The CDR3 has 13 amino acids.

This clonotype was seen at least ten times. At one end, the junction sequence differs from germline, possibly due to a read error. The rearrangement joins TRBV28 to TRBJ2-7; 8 bases fit TRBD1. CDR3 length: 14 residues. Germline V lookup: CDR1 MDHEN, CDR2 SYDVKM. The CDR3 sequence is CASIMDRVSNEQYF. The CDR3 region has the DNA TGTGCCAGCATCATGGACAGGGTCTCCAACGAGCAGTACTTC.

The sample holds a few counts of this clonotype. J is TRBJ2-1 and V is TRBV4-1; 9 nucleotides match TRBD1. CDR1 is MGHRA, CDR2 YSYEKL, per germline. There are 14 residues in the CDR3. V trimming: 6 bases; J trimming: 8 bases; junction bases outside the gene matches: 8. The CDR3 loop is CASSPGQGPDEQFF. The CDR3 DNA follows: TGCGCCAGCAGTCCGGGACAGGGTCCAGATGAGCAGTTCTTC.

This clonotype has at least ten counts. The rearrangement uses TRBV7-9 and TRBJ1-2; TRBD1 aligns across 7 bases. Per the germline V gene, CDR1 is SEHNR and CDR2 is FQNEAQ (reference sequence). V trimming: 5 bases; J trimming: 7 bases; junction bases outside the gene matches: 16. The CDR3 loop spans 16 amino acids. CDR3 DNA: TGTGCCAGCAGCCCTACCCGGTTAGGAGGGGGCGGTGGCTACACCTTC. Protein sequence: CASSPTRLGGGGGYTF. Looking up the rest from reference TRBV7-9 and TRBJ1-2 gives the full variable domain: DTGVSQNPRHKITKRGQNVTFRCDPISEHNRLYWYRQTLGQGPEFLTYFQNEAQLEKSRLLSDRFSAERPKGSFSTLEIQRTEQGDSAMYLCASSPTRLGGGGGYTFGSGTRLTVV.

This clonotype has a handful of counts. One end of the junction fails to match germline, which may point to a read error. The chain is built from TRBV2 and TRBJ2-7; D is ambiguous. The CDR3 has 12 amino acids. Per the germline V gene, CDR1 is SNHLY and CDR2 is FYNNEI. The CDR3 sequence: CASSELVGRQDF. Written as DNA, the CDR3 is TGTGCCAGCAGTGAATTAGTAGGTCGACAAGACTTC. Filled out from reference TRBV2 and TRBJ2-7, the complete variable domain reads EPEVTQTPSHQVTQMGQEVILRCVPISNHLYFYWYRQILGQKVEFLVSFYNNEISEKSEIFDDQFSVERPDGSNFTLKIRSTKLEDSAMYFCASSELVGRQDFGPGTRLTVT.

This chain uses TRBV28 with TRBJ2-4; possibly TRBD1 for D (6 bases). Between the trimmed V and J ends, which lost 4 bases and 7 bases, there was a span of 14 bases. Germline V CDR1 and CDR2: MDHEN, SYDVKM. The CDR3 is 14 amino acids. CDR3 residues: CASSSPGQTNIQYF. The CDR3 bases are TGTGCCAGCAGTTCGCCCGGACAGACGAACATTCAGTACTTC.

This clonotype was counted at least ten times. The junction does not match germline at one end; this may be a read error. As DNA, the CDR3 is TGTGCCAGCAGTCAAGGGGAGACCCAGTACTTC. It translates to CASSQGETQYF. The V gene is TRBV3-1, the J gene TRBJ2-5; D not certain. Germline V gene data show CDR1 as LGHDT and CDR2 as YNNKEL (reference sequence). There are 11 residues in the CDR3.

This clonotype turned up a few times. V usage is TRBV12-3 or TRBV12-4 and J usage is TRBJ2-7, with a weak D call TRBD1 (5 bases). Deletions cut 6 bases from V and 3 bases from J, with 18 bases between. CDR3 length: 15 amino acids. CDR3 loop: CASSLRRGSLYEQYF. CDR3 coding DNA: TGTGCCAGCAGCTTGAGAAGGGGTAGCCTCTACGAGCAGTACTTC.

This clonotype was detected many times. The gene calls are TRBV9 and TRBJ1-1; D uncertain. The CDR3 runs 14 residues. V lost 2 bases and J lost 0, with 8 bases in between. Germline V lookup: CDR1 SGDLS, CDR2 YYNGEE. The CDR3 reads CASSVDNVNTEAFF. In nucleotides, the CDR3 is TGTGCCAGCAGCGTTGACAACGTGAACACTGAAGCTTTCTTT.

This clonotype was observed many times. This sequence joins TRBV28 and TRBJ1-1, with 8 bases matching TRBD1. CDR3 length: 18 residues. Germline CDR1 is MDHEN and CDR2 is SYDVKM. The V segment lost 5 bases and the J segment 1 base; nucleotides outside the gene matches: 15. The CDR3 region has the DNA TGTGCCAGCAGTACCCGTCGGACAGGGAACAACCGGAACACTGAAGCTTTCTTT. It encodes CASSTRRTGNNRNTEAFF.

This clonotype was observed many times. V usage is TRBV11-2 and J usage is TRBJ2-5; 9 bases are shared with TRBD2. V gave up 2 bases and J gave up 0 bases; unmatched junction bases: 1. The germline gives CDR1 SGHAT, CDR2 FQNNGV. CDR3 length: 15 amino acids. This CDR3 reads CASSLLAGYQETQYF. The CDR3 DNA is TGTGCCAGCAGCTTACTAGCGGGGTACCAAGAGACCCAGTACTTC.

In this sample, this clonotype turned up a few times. This rearrangement joins TRBV3-1 to TRBJ2-2; maybe TRBD1 (6 bases). This CDR3 is built from 18 residues. Between the trimmed V and J ends, which lost 4 bases and 0 bases, there was a span of 18 bases. Germline assignment: CDR1 LGHDT and CDR2 YNNKEL (reference sequence). The CDR3 region has the DNA TGTGCCAGCAGCCCCTTCCAGACCGGGACACCGAACACCGGGGAGCTGTTTTTT. Translated: CASSPFQTGTPNTGELFF.

The rearrangement links TRBV6-1 to TRBJ1-5; 7 bases line up with TRBD1. From germline, CDR1 is MNHNS and CDR2 SASEGT. The CDR3 consists of 14 residues. The J segment lost 7 bases and the V segment lost 7 bases, leaving 10 bases of the junction unmatched. This CDR3 is CASNNLQGFQPQHF. For the CDR3, the DNA is TGTGCCAGCAATAACCTACAGGGGTTCCAGCCCCAGCATTTT.

J is TRBJ2-1 and V is TRBV2; 10 nucleotides match TRBD2. The ends lost 4 bases at V and 10 bases at J; junction bases unmatched: 7. Germline CDR1 reads SNHLY; CDR2 reads FYNNEI. CDR3 size: 14 residues. The CDR3 here is CASSATSGPGEQFF. The CDR3 nucleotides are TGTGCCAGCAGTGCGACTAGCGGGCCAGGGGAGCAGTTCTTC.

This clonotype was recorded at least ten times. This chain connects TRBV5-1 to TRBJ2-3; D call uncertain. Germline CDR1 and CDR2: SGHRS and YFSETQ. This CDR3 is 16 amino acids long. The germline V and J ends were trimmed by 4 bases and 2 bases, with 17 bases remaining between them. Here the CDR3 reads CASSHTTLGSTDTQYF. The CDR3 DNA sequence: TGCGCCAGCAGCCACACGACCCTCGGATCCACAGATACGCAGTATTTT. Filled out from reference TRBV5-1 and TRBJ2-3, the complete variable domain reads KAGVTQTPRYLIKTRGQQVTLSCSPISGHRSVSWYQQTPGQGLQFLFEYFSETQRNKGNFPGRFSGRQFSNSRSEMNVSTLELGDSALYLCASSHTTLGSTDTQYFGPGTRLTVL.

The rearrangement links TRBV6-1 to TRBJ2-2, with D unresolved. CDR1 MNHNS and CDR2 SASEGT come from the germline V gene. The CDR3 covers 18 residues. The V end was cut by 6 bases, the J end by 5 bases, with 25 bases between. CDR3 coding DNA: TGTGCCAGCAGCCGCATCCAGTCTTCGGGCCTTAGGACCGGGGAGCTGTTTTTT. It encodes CASSRIQSSGLRTGELFF.

Many counts were recorded for this clonotype. The rearrangement uses TRBV3-1 and TRBJ2-3; the match to TRBD2 covers 14 bases. V was clipped by 2 bases and J by 5 bases; unmatched bases: 6. Germline assignment: CDR1 LGHDT and CDR2 YNNKEL (reference sequence). The CDR3 length is 17 residues. CDR3 in DNA: TGTGCCAGCAGCCAACGACTAGCGGGAGGGCCTGAAGATACGCAGTATTTT. It specifies CASSQRLAGGPEDTQYF.

This clonotype has a handful of counts. This chain links TRBV9 with TRBJ2-2, with unresolved D. The CDR3 extends over 14 amino acids. From germline, CDR1 is SGDLS and CDR2 YYNGEE. V lost 0 bases and J lost 4, with 7 bases in between. The CDR3 is CASSVVQATGELFF. The CDR3 nucleotides read TGTGCCAGCAGCGTAGTGCAGGCCACCGGGGAGCTGTTTTTT.

This clonotype was detected many times. V is TRBV7-9 and J is TRBJ1-2; a weak D match, TRBD1 (5 bases). The CDR3 has 12 residues. V was trimmed by 3 bases and J by 7 bases, leaving 9 bases between them. Germline V gene lookup returns CDR1 SEHNR and CDR2 FQNEAQ (reference sequence). This CDR3 reads CASSFTGRGYTF. CDR3 coding DNA: TGTGCCAGCAGCTTCACAGGACGTGGCTACACCTTC. Complete variable domain (other parts from reference TRBV7-9 and TRBJ1-2): DTGVSQNPRHKITKRGQNVTFRCDPISEHNRLYWYRQTLGQGPEFLTYFQNEAQLEKSRLLSDRFSAERPKGSFSTLEIQRTEQGDSAMYLCASSFTGRGYTFGSGTRLTVV.

Ten or more counts support this clonotype. The chain recombines TRBV7-2 with TRBJ2-5; possibly TRBD1 for D (5 bases). CDR3 length: 13 amino acids. V was clipped by 5 bases and J by 4 bases, with 11 bases between them. Germline-derived CDR1 and CDR2 are SGHTA and FQGNSA. CDR3 sequence: CASSARAGETQYF. CDR3 bases: TGTGCCAGCAGCGCCAGGGCAGGAGAGACCCAGTACTTC.